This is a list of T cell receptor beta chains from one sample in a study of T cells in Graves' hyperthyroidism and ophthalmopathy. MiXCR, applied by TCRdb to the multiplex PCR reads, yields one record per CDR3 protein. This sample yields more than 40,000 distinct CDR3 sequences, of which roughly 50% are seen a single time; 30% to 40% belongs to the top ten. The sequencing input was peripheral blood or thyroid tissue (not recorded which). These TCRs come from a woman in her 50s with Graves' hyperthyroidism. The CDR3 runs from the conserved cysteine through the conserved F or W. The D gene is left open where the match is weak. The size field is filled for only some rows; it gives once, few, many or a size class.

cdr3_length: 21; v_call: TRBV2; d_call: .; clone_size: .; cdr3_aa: CASSAKQVTNDYTFGSGTQYF
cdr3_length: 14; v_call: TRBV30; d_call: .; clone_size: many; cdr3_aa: CAWGTGTHYGAYTF
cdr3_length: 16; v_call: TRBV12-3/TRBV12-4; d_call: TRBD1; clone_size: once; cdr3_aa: CASSLGSGGYQETQYF
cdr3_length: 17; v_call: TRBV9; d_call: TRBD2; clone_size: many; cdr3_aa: CASSLPGTSGNTGELFF
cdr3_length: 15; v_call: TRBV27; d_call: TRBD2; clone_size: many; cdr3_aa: CASSLGLAYTGELFF
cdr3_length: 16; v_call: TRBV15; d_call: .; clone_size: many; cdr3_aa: CATSRGRLQEGEKLFF
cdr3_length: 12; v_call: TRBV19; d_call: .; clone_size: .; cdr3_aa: CASWARSYEQYF
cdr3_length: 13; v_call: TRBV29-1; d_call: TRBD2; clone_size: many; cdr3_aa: CSVGGGGTGELFF
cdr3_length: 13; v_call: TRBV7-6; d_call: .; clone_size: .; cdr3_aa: CASSAGPIYGYTF
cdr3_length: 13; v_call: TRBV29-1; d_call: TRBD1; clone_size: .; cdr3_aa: CSSGGTGGNEQYF
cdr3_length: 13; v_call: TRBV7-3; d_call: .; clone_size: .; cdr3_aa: CASSQGLLGTQYF
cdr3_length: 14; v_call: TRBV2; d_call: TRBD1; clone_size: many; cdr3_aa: CASSEGDRVGTQYF
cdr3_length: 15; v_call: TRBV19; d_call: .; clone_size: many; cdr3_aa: CASSETITFYNEQFF
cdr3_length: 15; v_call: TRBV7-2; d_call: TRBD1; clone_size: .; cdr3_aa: CASSLGNRGDQPQHF
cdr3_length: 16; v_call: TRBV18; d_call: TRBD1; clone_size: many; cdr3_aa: CASSYDRAVTNTEAFF
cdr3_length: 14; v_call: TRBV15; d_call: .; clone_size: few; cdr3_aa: CATSSAGRTYEQYF
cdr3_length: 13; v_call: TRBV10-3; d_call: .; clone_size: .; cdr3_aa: CAISEPGGREQYF
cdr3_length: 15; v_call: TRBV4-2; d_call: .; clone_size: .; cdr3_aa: CASSQAGVGQETQYF
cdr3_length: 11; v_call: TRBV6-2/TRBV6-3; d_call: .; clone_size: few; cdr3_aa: CASSYGETQYF
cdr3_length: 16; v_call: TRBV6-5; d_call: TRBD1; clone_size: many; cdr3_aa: CASSYGQGAPLETQYF
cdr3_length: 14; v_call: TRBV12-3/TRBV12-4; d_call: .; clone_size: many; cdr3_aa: CASSSGRGGTEAFF
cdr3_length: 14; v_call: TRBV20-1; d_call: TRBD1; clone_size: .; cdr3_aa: CSARGEGGDSPLHF
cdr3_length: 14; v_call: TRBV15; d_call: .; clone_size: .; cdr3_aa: CASSGRSDAYGYTF
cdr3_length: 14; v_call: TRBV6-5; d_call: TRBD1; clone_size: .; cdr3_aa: CASSKDRGLCGYTF
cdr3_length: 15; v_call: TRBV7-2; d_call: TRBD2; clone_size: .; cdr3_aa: CASSFTSGRTGELFF
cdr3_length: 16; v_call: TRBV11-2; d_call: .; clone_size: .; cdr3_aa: CASSLVGTEANEKLFF
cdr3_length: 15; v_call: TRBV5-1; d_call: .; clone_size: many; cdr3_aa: CASSLDSGLMDTQYF
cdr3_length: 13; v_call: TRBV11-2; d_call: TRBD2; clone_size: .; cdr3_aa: CASRPGLGYEQYF
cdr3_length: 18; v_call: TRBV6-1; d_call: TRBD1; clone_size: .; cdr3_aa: CASSGRPGQGVLAGELFF
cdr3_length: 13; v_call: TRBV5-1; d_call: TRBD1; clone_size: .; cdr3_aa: CASRRDRSYEQYF
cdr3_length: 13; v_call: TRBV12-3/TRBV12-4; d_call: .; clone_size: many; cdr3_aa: CASSSDGSSEQYF
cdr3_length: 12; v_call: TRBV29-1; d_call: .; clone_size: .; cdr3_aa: CSVDGGGNGYTF
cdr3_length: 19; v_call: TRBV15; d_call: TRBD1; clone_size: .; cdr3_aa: CATSLPNEAGTGIDQPQHF
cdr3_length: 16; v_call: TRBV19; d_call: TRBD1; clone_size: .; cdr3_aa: CASAIDRGVLGYEQYF
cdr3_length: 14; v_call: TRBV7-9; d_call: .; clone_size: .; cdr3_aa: CASSSVSHNSPLHF
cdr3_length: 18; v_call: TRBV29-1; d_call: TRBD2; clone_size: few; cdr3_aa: CSVRKTEAGSSSYNEQFF
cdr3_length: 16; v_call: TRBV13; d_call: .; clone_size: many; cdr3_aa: CASSPRQASITDTQYF
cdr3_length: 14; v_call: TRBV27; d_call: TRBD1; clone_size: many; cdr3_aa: CASRQGASSYEQYF
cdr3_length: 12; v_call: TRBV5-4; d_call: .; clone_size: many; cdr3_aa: CASSTGLNEQFF
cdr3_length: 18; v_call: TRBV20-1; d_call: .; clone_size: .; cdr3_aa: CSARQALAGDPNTGELFF
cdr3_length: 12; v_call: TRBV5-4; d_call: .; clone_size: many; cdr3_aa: CASSYANSPLHF
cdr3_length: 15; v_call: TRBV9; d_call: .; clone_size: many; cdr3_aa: CASSVVGAKADTQYF
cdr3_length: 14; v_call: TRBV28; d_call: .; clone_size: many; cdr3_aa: CASSLWSDRTEAFF